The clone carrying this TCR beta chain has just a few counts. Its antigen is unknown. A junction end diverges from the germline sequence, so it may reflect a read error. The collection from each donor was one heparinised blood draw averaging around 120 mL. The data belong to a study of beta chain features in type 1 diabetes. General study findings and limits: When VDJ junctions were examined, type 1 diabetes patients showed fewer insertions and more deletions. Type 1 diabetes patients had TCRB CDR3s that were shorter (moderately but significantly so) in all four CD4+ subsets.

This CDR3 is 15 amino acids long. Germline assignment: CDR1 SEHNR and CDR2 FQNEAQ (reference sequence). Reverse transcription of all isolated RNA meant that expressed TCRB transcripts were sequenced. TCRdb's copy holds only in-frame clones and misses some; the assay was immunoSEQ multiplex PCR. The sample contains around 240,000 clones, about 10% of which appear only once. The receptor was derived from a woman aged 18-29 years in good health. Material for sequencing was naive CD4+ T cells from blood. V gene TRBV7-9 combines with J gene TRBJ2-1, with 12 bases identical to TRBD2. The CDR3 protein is CASSLAGGAYNEQFF. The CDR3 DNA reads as TGTGCCAGCAGCCTAGCGGGAGGGGCCTACAATGAGCAGTTCTTC.